One sample yielded the 12 T cell receptor beta chains listed below, sequenced in a study of blood T cell repertoires in COVID-19. Profiled with immunoSEQ multiplex PCR; TCRdb holds only in-frame clones, not every one. The sample shows approximately 240,000 clones, around 82% of them seen only once. Sample: peripheral blood. Receptors were obtained from a woman aged 55-69 years with acute or convalescent COVID-19.

This rearrangement joins TRBV10-1 to TRBJ2-1; D perhaps matches TRBD1 (6 bases). The CDR3 loop spans 13 amino acids. Trimming removed 6 bases from V and 6 bases from J, with 12 bases in between. The germline gives CDR1 WNHNN, CDR2 SYGVQD (reference sequence). CDR3 DNA sequence: TGCGCCAGCAGAATATCAGGGGTCAATGAGCAGTTCTTC. It encodes CASRISGVNEQFF.

This chain connects TRBV19 to TRBJ1-4, with 11 bases identical to TRBD1. Germline CDR1 reads LNHDA; CDR2 reads SQIVND (reference sequence). V shed 7 bases and J 10 bases; nucleotides not matched to a gene: 8. CDR3 size: 14 residues. Here the CDR3 DNA reads TGTGCCAGTATAGGAAGGACAGGGGGCGGAAAACTGTTTTTT. It translates to CASIGRTGGGKLFF.

In this sample, this clone turned up a few times. The rearrangement uses TRBV15 and TRBJ1-5, with D possibly being TRBD1 (5 bases). V was shortened by 1 base and J by 3 bases, with 10 bases between the two germline ends. Germline V gives CDR1 LNHNV, CDR2 YYDKDF (reference sequence). The CDR3 has 15 amino acids. The CDR3 sequence is CATSRGWGVNQPQHF. Here the CDR3 DNA reads TGTGCCACCAGCAGAGGTTGGGGGGTCAATCAGCCCCAGCATTTT. The full variable domain, completed using reference TRBV15 and TRBJ1-5, is DAMVIQNPRYQVTQFGKPVTLSCSQTLNHNVMYWYQQKSSQAPKLLFHYYDKDFNNEADTPDNFQSRRPNTSFCFLDIRSPGLGDTAMYLCATSRGWGVNQPQHFGDGTRLSIL.

The V and J genes are TRBV7-9 and TRBJ1-2, with TRBD1 matching over 8 bases. CDR3 length: 15 amino acids. Trimming cost V 5 bases and J 8 bases; bases outside gene matches: 13. Germline CDR1 reads SEHNR; CDR2 reads FQNEAQ (reference sequence). Written as DNA, the CDR3 is TGTGCCAGCAGCCTGGCGGGGACAGGCGGAGGCGGCTACACCTTC. As protein: CASSLAGTGGGGYTF.

The chain recombines TRBV11-2 with TRBJ2-1; D call uncertain. The CDR3 is made up of 13 amino acids. Germline lookup yields CDR1 SGHAT and CDR2 FQNNGV. Between the trimmed V and J ends, which lost 1 base and 8 bases, there was a span of 9 bases. CDR3 residues: CASSLVVHHEQFF. The DNA for the CDR3 is TGTGCCAGCAGCTTAGTAGTTCACCATGAGCAGTTCTTC. The full variable domain, with the rest looked up from reference TRBV11-2 and TRBJ2-1, is EAGVAQSPRYKIIEKRQSVAFWCNPISGHATLYWYQQILGQGPKLLIQFQNNGVVDDSQLPKDRFSAERLKGVDSTLKIQPAKLEDSAVYLCASSLVVHHEQFFGPGTRLTVL.

The chain links TRBV7-2 to TRBJ2-6; 7 bases are shared with TRBD1. Germline assignment: CDR1 SGHTA and CDR2 FQGNSA. J was trimmed by 1 base and V by 2 bases; bases with no gene match: 11. CDR3 size: 19 residues. The CDR3 reads CASSLRRQGIRSGANVLTF. The DNA of the CDR3 is TGTGCCAGCAGCTTAAGGCGACAGGGTATAAGATCTGGGGCCAACGTCCTGACTTTC.

This chain uses TRBV19 with TRBJ1-4; D may be TRBD1 (6 bases). From germline, CDR1 is LNHDA and CDR2 SQIVND (reference sequence). The CDR3 spans 17 residues. The germline V and J ends were trimmed by 6 bases and 0 bases, with 17 bases remaining between them. The DNA for the CDR3 is TGTGCCAGTAGCCCCGGGAAACAGGGCCCAACTAATGAAAAACTGTTTTTT. This translates into CASSPGKQGPTNEKLFF.

This chain uses TRBV18 with TRBJ1-2; TRBD1 aligns across 7 bases. The V gene end was trimmed by 3 bases and the J gene end by 0 bases; junction bases not matched to a gene: 1. Germline values: CDR1 KGHSH, CDR2 LQKENI. This CDR3 comprises 14 residues. The CDR3 region is CASSPDRANYGYTF. The DNA of the CDR3 is TGTGCCAGCTCACCCGACAGGGCTAACTATGGCTACACCTTC. Full variable domain (outside the CDR3, taken from reference TRBV18 and TRBJ1-2): NAGVMQNPRHLVRRRGQEARLRCSPMKGHSHVYWYRQLPEEGLKFMVYLQKENIIDESGMPKERFSAEFPKEGPSILRIQQVVRGDSAAYFCASSPDRANYGYTFGSGTRLTVV.

The J gene is TRBJ1-4, the V gene TRBV7-2; 7 bases align to TRBD1. Losses at the gene ends were 0 bases for V and 3 bases for J; bases not matched to a gene: 10. Germline CDR1 SGHTA, CDR2 FQGNSA. The CDR3 extends over 18 amino acids. The chain's CDR3 is CASSLARTGSTSNEKLFF. DNA of the CDR3: TGTGCCAGCAGCTTAGCAAGGACAGGTTCTACTTCTAATGAAAAACTGTTTTTT.

Here the CDR3 reads CASSESGLGEQFF. In nucleotides, the CDR3 is TGTGCCAGCAGTGAATCAGGCTTGGGTGAGCAGTTCTTC. The V and J genes are TRBV6-4 and TRBJ2-1; D not certain. The germline gives CDR1 MRHNA, CDR2 SNTAGT. The CDR3 runs to 13 residues. V gave up 3 bases and J gave up 9 bases, with 12 bases separating them.

The chain carries TRBV5-1 and TRBJ2-7, with TRBD2 matching 8 bases. The V gene end was trimmed by 5 bases and the J gene end by 6 bases; junction bases not matched to a gene: 7. Germline CDR1 and CDR2: SGHRS and YFSETQ. The CDR3 runs to 13 residues. DNA of the CDR3: TGCGCCAGCAGACCCGGGGGGGCCCTCGAGCAGTACTTC. Protein product: CASRPGGALEQYF.

This chain connects TRBV21-1 to TRBJ2-2; the DNA was not used to check the table's D call, TRBD1. TRBV21-1 is flagged as a pseudogene. The CDR3 runs 15 residues. The CDR3 loop reads CASSKVGRQPGELFF. The CDR3 DNA follows: TGTGCCAGCAGCAAAGTAGGCAGGCAGCCCGGGGAGCTGTTTTTT.